This T cell receptor beta chain was sequenced during a study of CD8 T cells in ankylosing spondylitis. Whole-study findings and limits: A motif in TCR beta, a set of eight highly homologous variants, appeared characteristic of ankylosing spondylitis blood.

TCRdb re-derived calls from the 5' RACE reads in MiXCR, one entry per CDR3 protein. The sample contains around 340,000 distinct CDR3 sequences, around 20% of which appear only once. Comment on this clonotype: Its target is unknown.

Trimming shortened V by 8 bases and J by 1 base, and 11 bases separated the two germline ends. This CDR3 contains 13 residues. Germline V gene sequence: CDR1 MDHEN, CDR2 SYDVKM. Sequenced material: blood, either unsorted or a sorted T cell fraction (not recorded which). The V gene is TRBV28, the J gene TRBJ2-5; D uncertain. This receptor was obtained from a male donor with ankylosing spondylitis or in good health (not recorded which). CDR3 coding DNA: TGTGCCAGCCGGCCCCGCGTCCAAGAGACCCAGTACTTC. Translating gives CASRPRVQETQYF.